Listed below are T cell receptor beta chains from one sample, sequenced in a study of blood T cell repertoires in COVID-19. Sequencing used immunoSEQ multiplex PCR; TCRdb keeps in-frame clones, though not all of them. The sample carries under 250,000 clones, approximately 87% recorded once. The sequencing sample was made of peripheral blood. The receptors derive from a woman aged 65 to 85 with active or convalescent COVID-19. Both conserved end residues are part of each CDR3. The D gene is left open where the match is weak. Some rows mark clone size as missing; the rest say once, few, many or name a class of expanded clone.

>-|TRBJ2-3|TRBV19|TRBD2
CATGTSGGITDTQYF
TGTGCCACCGGGACTAGCGGGGGCATCACAGATACGCAGTATTTT
>-|TRBJ1-6|TRBV4-3|TRBD1
CASSQGGTGSYNSPLHF
TGCGCCAGCAGCCAAGGCGGGACAGGCTCCTATAATTCACCCCTCCACTTT
>-|TRBJ1-1|TRBV29-1|-
CSVEAAENTEAFF
TGCAGCGTTGAAGCCGCGGAAAACACTGAAGCTTTCTTT
>-|TRBJ2-7|TRBV7-2|TRBD2
CASSLGSLAGGGGQYF
TGTGCCAGCAGCTTAGGGTCCCTAGCGGGGGGAGGCGGGCAGTACTTC
>once|TRBJ2-7|TRBV2|-
CASSEWGPSDQQYF
TGTGCCAGCAGTGAGTGGGGCCCATCCGACCAGCAGTACTTC
>-|TRBJ2-7|TRBV3-1/TRBV3-2|TRBD1
CASSQVPTGLGYEQYF
TGTGCCAGCAGCCAAGTTCCGACAGGGTTGGGCTACGAGCAGTACTTC
>-|TRBJ2-3|TRBV5-6|-
CASSWRIAEGTDTQYF
TGTGCCAGCAGCTGGAGGATAGCGGAGGGCACAGATACGCAGTATTTT
>-|TRBJ2-5|TRBV18|TRBD2
CASSPLAGNQETQYF
TGTGCCAGCTCACCGCTAGCGGGGAACCAAGAGACCCAGTACTTC
>-|TRBJ2-5|TRBV7-2|TRBD2
CASSLGRSSGGEGETQYF
TGTGCCAGCAGCTTAGGAAGGTCTAGCGGGGGTGAGGGGGAGACCCAGTACTTC
>-|TRBJ1-5|TRBV6-5|-
CASTGGGVNQPQHF
TGTGCCAGTACGGGGGGAGGGGTCAATCAGCCCCAGCATTTT
>-|TRBJ2-7|TRBV7-9|TRBD1
CASSSKEGQGGYEQYF
TGTGCCAGCAGCTCTAAAGAGGGACAGGGGGGGTACGAGCAGTACTTC
>-|TRBJ1-4|TRBV11-1|-
CASTSGARHEKLFF
TGTGCCAGCACCTCAGGGGCCAGACACGAAAAACTGTTTTTT
>-|TRBJ2-2|TRBV5-1|TRBD1
CASKGQGSGGELFF
TGCGCCAGCAAGGGACAGGGTTCTGGCGGGGAGCTGTTTTTT
>-|TRBJ2-1|TRBV2|TRBD2
CASSERGLDNEQFF
TGTGCCAGCAGTGAACGAGGACTAGACAATGAGCAGTTCTTC
>few|TRBJ1-2|TRBV4-1|-
CASSRGQIDGYTF
TGCGCCAGCAGCCGCGGCCAGATAGATGGCTACACCTTC
>-|TRBJ2-5|TRBV29-1|-
CSVEEGAGETQYF
TGCAGCGTTGAGGAGGGGGCGGGAGAGACCCAGTACTTC
>-|TRBJ1-5|TRBV7-2|-
CASSLDFSQPQHF
TGTGCCAGCAGCTTAGATTTTAGTCAGCCCCAGCATTTT
>-|TRBJ1-1|TRBV3-1/TRBV3-2|-
CASSQGTVTEAFF
TGTGCCAGCAGCCAAGGGACAGTCACTGAAGCTTTCTTT
>-|TRBJ1-5|TRBV30|TRBD1
CAWSPSGTVSNQPQHF
TGTGCCTGGAGTCCTTCCGGGACAGTTAGCAATCAGCCCCAGCATTTT
>once|TRBJ1-1|TRBV7-6|TRBD1
CASSLGTGRDTEAFF
TGTGCCAGCAGCTTAGGGACAGGGAGAGACACTGAAGCTTTCTTT
>-|TRBJ2-5|TRBV6-5|-
CASSTARETQYF
TGTGCCAGCAGCACCGCCAGGGAGACCCAGTACTTC
>-|TRBJ1-1|TRBV6-1|-
CASSDQKSTEAFF
TGTGCCAGCAGTGACCAGAAGTCCACTGAAGCTTTCTTT
>-|TRBJ2-5|TRBV7-2|-
CASSSWAGHGETQYF
TGTGCCAGCAGCTCTTGGGCGGGCCACGGGGAGACCCAGTACTTC
>once|TRBJ2-5|TRBV5-5|TRBD2
CASSLVLGLAGGPQETQYF
TGTGCCAGCAGCTTGGTATTGGGACTAGCGGGGGGTCCCCAAGAGACCCAGTACTTC
>once|TRBJ1-1|TRBV6-2/TRBV6-3|-
CASSYLPQDRNTEAFF
TGTGCCAGCAGTTACCTTCCCCAAGACAGGAACACTGAAGCTTTCTTT
>-|TRBJ1-5|TRBV19|-
CASTPRRLSNQPQHF
TGTGCCAGTACCCCACGCAGGCTTAGCAATCAGCCCCAGCATTTT
>few|TRBJ1-2|TRBV5-4|TRBD1
CASSLAGDRVGGYTF
TGTGCCAGCAGCTTGGCCGGAGACAGGGTCGGGGGCTACACCTTC
>-|TRBJ1-1|TRBV5-1|-
CASSSNRVTEAFF
TGCGCCAGCAGCTCAAACAGGGTCACTGAAGCTTTCTTT
>-|TRBJ2-1|TRBV21-1|-
CASSKRKQGSSSGRQGSSYNEQFF
TGTGCCAGCAGCAAAAGAAAGCAGGGAAGTTCTAGCGGGAGGCAGGGCAGCTCCTACAATGAGCAGTTCTTC
>-|TRBJ1-2|TRBV28|TRBD1
CASSSPRGRESYTF
TGTGCCAGCAGCAGCCCCAGGGGGCGGGAGAGCTACACCTTC
>-|TRBJ1-1|TRBV30|TRBD1
CARGAGTGVLNTEAFF
TGTGCCCGGGGCGCCGGGACAGGGGTCCTGAACACTGAAGCTTTCTTT
>-|TRBJ2-7|TRBV6-2/TRBV6-3|-
CASSMDFIGEQYF
TGTGCCAGCAGCATGGACTTTATAGGCGAGCAGTACTTC
>-|TRBJ2-3|TRBV6-6|TRBD2
CASTGRLAGDTQYF
TGTGCCAGCACCGGAAGGCTAGCGGGAGATACGCAGTATTTT
>few|TRBJ1-6|TRBV7-2|-
CASSFLDSPLHF
TGTGCCAGCAGCTTCCTTGATTCACCCCTCCACTTT
>-|TRBJ2-1|TRBV7-2|TRBD2
CASSPPASGGPVRNEQFF
TGTGCCAGCAGCCCCCCCGCTAGCGGGGGGCCCGTGAGGAATGAGCAGTTCTTC
>-|TRBJ2-1|TRBV6-2/TRBV6-3|-
CASSRSRLEQFF
TGTGCCAGCAGTCGGTCTCGACTAGAGCAGTTCTTC
>once|TRBJ2-1|TRBV15|-
CATSRDGRGGSYNEQFF
TGTGCCACCAGCAGAGATGGGAGGGGGGGCTCCTACAATGAGCAGTTCTTC
>-|TRBJ2-2|TRBV5-1|TRBD2
CASSSRLAEPTGELFF
TGCGCCAGCAGCTCCCGACTAGCGGAACCAACCGGGGAGCTGTTTTTT
>-|TRBJ1-1|TRBV28|-
CASYGGATEAFF
TGTGCCAGCTACGGGGGGGCTACTGAAGCTTTCTTT
>-|TRBJ2-7|TRBV5-4|TRBD2
CASSPGGGRGNEQYF
TGTGCCAGCAGCCCCGGGGGGGGAAGGGGAAACGAGCAGTACTTC
>-|TRBJ2-5|TRBV14|TRBD2
CASSNSGTSGRGTQYF
TGTGCCAGCAGTAATTCCGGGACTAGCGGGAGAGGGACCCAGTACTTC